A single sample gave rise to the 25 T cell receptor beta chains below, sequenced in a study of blood T cells in healthy people across ages. Together with a sample-barcoded 5' primer, a J-beta primer mix was included in a second PCR lasting roughly 6 to 12 cycles. TCRdb reprocessed the 5' RACE reads via MiXCR and lists one record per CDR3 protein. The sample records roughly 550,000 distinct CDR3 sequences, around 24% being singletons. These data were also reused for a study on T cells of mothers and their children.

Input material: blood. Receptors were obtained from a boy younger than 18 in good health.

V and J are TRBV7-9 and TRBJ2-3; 7 bases fit TRBD1. Germline trimming cut 1 base from V and 5 bases from J; bases unmatched to any gene: 3. Germline CDR1 SEHNR, CDR2 FQNEAQ (reference sequence). The CDR3 consists of 14 residues. CDR3 sequence (DNA): TGTGCCAGCAGCTTAGGACAGGGCGTAGATACGCAGTATTTT. Translation: CASSLGQGVDTQYF.

As concerns this clonotype: A clone one base away is much larger, so this may be a read error. The gene calls are TRBV29-1 and TRBJ2-2; D assignment may be TRBD1 or TRBD2 (5 bases each). CDR1 and CDR2 from the germline V gene are SQVTM and ANQGSEA. This CDR3 is built from 14 residues. The CDR3 DNA reads TGCAGCGTGGCCGGGACGTCGAACATCGGGGAGCTGTTTTTT. Translation: CSVAGTSNIGELFF.

The chain employs TRBV11-3 and TRBJ2-1, with D uncertain. The germline CDR1 and CDR2 sequences are SGHNT and YENEEA. With 4 bases removed from V and 10 bases from J, the gap between germline ends came to 14 bases. The CDR3 extends over 13 amino acids. The CDR3 DNA reads TGTGCCAGCAGCTCCCCCCCTTCGGACGAGCAGTTCTTC. Amino acids: CASSSPPSDEQFF.

This chain joins TRBV5-1 and TRBJ2-3; a possible D gene is TRBD1 (6 bases). Trimming removed 1 base at V and 2 bases at J, with 14 bases between. The CDR3 contains 16 residues. The germline CDR1 and CDR2 sequences are SGHRS and YFSETQ. DNA of the CDR3: TGCGCCAGCAGCTTGCCTCTAGGGGGAAACACAGATACGCAGTATTTT. It codes for CASSLPLGGNTDTQYF.

The table lists this clonotype with many counts. The chain couples TRBV7-2 to TRBJ2-7; 8 positions agree with TRBD2. Germline V gene data show CDR1 as SGHTA and CDR2 as FQGNSA. CDR3 length: 14 amino acids. Trimming at V came to 7 bases and at J to 7 bases, leaving 12 bases not matched to a gene. CDR3 region: CASTSGGPLGEQYF. In nucleotides, the CDR3 is TGTGCCAGCACCTCGGGAGGGCCTTTGGGGGAGCAGTACTTC. Full variable domain (rest looked up from reference TRBV7-2 and TRBJ2-7): GAGVSQSPSNKVTEKGKDVELRCDPISGHTALYWYRQSLGQGLEFLIYFQGNSAPDKSGLPSDRFSAERTGGSVSTLTIQRTQQEDSAVYLCASTSGGPLGEQYFGPGTRLTVT.

The chain combines TRBV6-5 with TRBJ1-2, with D unresolved. CDR3 length equals 11 residues. The V gene lost 7 bases and the J gene lost 9 bases, with 12 bases spanning the gap. CDR1 and CDR2 from the germline V gene are MNHEY and SVGAGI. CDR3 loop: CASTEGRRYTF. The CDR3 nucleotides read TGTGCCAGCACCGAGGGCCGGCGCTACACCTTC.

The rearrangement links TRBV4-3 to TRBJ2-6; 7 bases are a match to TRBD1. CDR1 LGHNA and CDR2 YSLEER come from the germline V gene. The CDR3 loop spans 18 amino acids. Trimming at V came to 1 base and at J to 3 bases, leaving 9 bases not matched to a gene. Here the CDR3 DNA reads TGCGCCAGCAGCCAAGTTAATCAGGGGGTAAATGGGGCCAACGTCCTGACTTTC. Encoded protein: CASSQVNQGVNGANVLTF.

The V call is TRBV4-3, the J call TRBJ2-5, with D possibly being TRBD1 (5 bases). V lost 0 bases and J lost 9, with 20 bases in between. The CDR3 consists of 16 residues. Germline V CDR1 and CDR2: LGHNA, YSLEER. CDR3 sequence: CASSQDTGQGGSSQYF. CDR3 coding DNA: TGCGCCAGCAGCCAAGATACGGGCCAGGGCGGATCGTCCCAGTACTTC.

The V and J genes are TRBV7-9 and TRBJ2-1; 9 bases match TRBD1. Matching the DNA end better, TRBJ2-5 makes the J call doubtful. The V gene's germline CDR1 is SEHNR and CDR2 FQNEAQ (reference sequence). This CDR3 spans 15 amino acids. This chain's CDR3 is CASFDRGDSQETQYF. The CDR3 bases are TGTGCCAGTTTCGACAGGGGGGATAGTCAAGAGACCCAGTACTTC.

This clonotype has only a few counts. The chain employs TRBV28 and TRBJ1-2, with 7 bases matching TRBD1. J was trimmed by 7 bases and V by 5 bases; bases with no gene match: 7. The CDR3 is 13 amino acids. Germline-derived CDR1 and CDR2 are MDHEN and SYDVKM. The CDR3 sequence: CASSINHRGGYTF. In DNA form, the CDR3 reads TGTGCCAGCAGTATAAACCACAGGGGTGGCTACACCTTC.

This clonotype was observed a handful of times. The rearrangement joins TRBV6-5 to TRBJ1-4; D gene uncertain. The CDR3 covers 15 residues. V lost 0 bases and J lost 0, with 5 bases in between. Germline CDR1 reads MNHEY; CDR2 reads SVGAGI. CDR3 loop: CASSYSRTTNEKLFF. DNA for the CDR3: TGTGCCAGCAGTTACTCTCGCACAACTAATGAAAAACTGTTTTTT.

This clonotype showed up just a few times. The chain uses TRBV5-6 and TRBJ2-5; a weak D match, TRBD2 (5 bases). Near its end, the DNA agrees better with TRBJ2-1, so the J call may be wrong. Germline CDR1 is SGHDT and CDR2 is YYEEEE. The CDR3 contains 15 residues. The CDR3 here is CASSLAGEWGNEQFF. The DNA for the CDR3 is TGTGCCAGCAGCTTGGCCGGGGAGTGGGGCAATGAGCAGTTCTTC.

The chain uses TRBV28 and TRBJ1-5, with a tentative D call TRBD1 (5 bases). The CDR3 covers 16 residues. V was pared by 4 bases and J by 3 bases, with 16 bases between. Per germline, CDR1 MDHEN and CDR2 SYDVKM. The DNA of the CDR3 is TGTGCCAGCAGTTCACAAACGACAGCATCCAATCAGCCCCAGCATTTT. Amino acids: CASSSQTTASNQPQHF.

This clonotype has a handful of counts. V usage is TRBV5-1 and J usage is TRBJ2-7, with TRBD1 matching over 7 bases. The V gene's germline CDR1 is SGHRS and CDR2 YFSETQ. There are 12 residues in the CDR3. Trimming took 1 base from V and 6 from J; bases not matched to a gene: 1. CDR3 sequence: CASSLNRGEQYF. CDR3 in DNA: TGCGCCAGCAGCTTGAACAGGGGCGAGCAGTACTTC.

CDR3 sequence: CSAHNRDRAIDTQYF. For the CDR3, the DNA is TGCAGTGCCCATAACCGGGACAGGGCTATAGATACGCAGTATTTT. The V call is TRBV20-1, the J call TRBJ2-3; 9 nucleotides line up with TRBD1. The germline gives CDR1 DFQATT, CDR2 SNEGSKA (reference sequence). The CDR3 extends over 15 amino acids. J was trimmed by 5 bases and V by 6 bases; bases with no gene match: 12.

The chain couples TRBV27 to TRBJ2-1; the match to TRBD2 covers 12 bases. The CDR3 extends over 17 amino acids. Trimming cost V 0 bases and J 4 bases; bases outside gene matches: 4. Germline V lookup: CDR1 MNHEY, CDR2 SMNVEV (reference sequence). The CDR3 nucleotides are TGTGCCAGCAGTTTATCTCGGACTAGCGGGACTTACAATGAGCAGTTCTTC. It is translated as CASSLSRTSGTYNEQFF.

The chain combines TRBV27 with TRBJ2-6, with D uncertain. The germline V and J ends were trimmed by 4 bases and 0 bases, with 10 bases remaining between them. CDR1 is MNHEY and CDR2 is SMNVEV in the germline V gene (reference sequence). The CDR3 is 16 amino acids. In nucleotides, the CDR3 is TGTGCCAGCAGTTCTCCGTCTCGCTCTGGGGCCAACGTCCTGACTTTC. Its protein product is CASSSPSRSGANVLTF. Combining the CDR3 with reference TRBV27 and TRBJ2-6 gives the whole variable domain EAQVTQNPRYLITVTGKKLTVTCSQNMNHEYMSWYRQDPGLGLRQIYYSMNVEVTDKGDVPEGYKVSRKEKRNFPLILESPSPNQTSLYFCASSSPSRSGANVLTFGAGSRLTVL.

This clonotype was detected a few times. The gene calls are TRBV7-9 and TRBJ1-3; 9 bases match TRBD1. The CDR3 is made up of 18 amino acids. J was trimmed by 3 bases and V by 3 bases; bases with no gene match: 12. CDR1 is SEHNR, CDR2 FQNEAQ, per germline (reference sequence). The CDR3 sequence is CASSFTGQGSSVGNTIYF. DNA for the CDR3: TGTGCCAGCAGCTTCACTGGACAGGGGTCTTCTGTTGGAAACACCATATATTTT.

About this clonotype itself: A read error may account for a junction end that differs from germline. This sequence joins TRBV6-1 and TRBJ2-1, with TRBD2 matching 11 bases. This CDR3 spans 18 amino acids. Germline V lookup: CDR1 MNHNS, CDR2 SASEGT. The CDR3 bases are TGTGCCAGCAGGGAAGGGACTAGCGGCGTCTTCTCCTACAATGAGCAGTTCTTC. Residues: CASREGTSGVFSYNEQFF.

The chain couples TRBV25-1 to TRBJ1-1, with TRBD1 matching 8 bases. Germline V gives CDR1 MGHDK, CDR2 SYGVNS. J lost 0 bases, V lost 3 bases, and 3 bases had no gene match. CDR3 length: 15 residues. The CDR3 sequence is CASSDLDRVNTEAFF. As DNA, the CDR3 is TGTGCCAGCAGTGATCTGGACAGGGTGAACACTGAAGCTTTCTTT.

This chain uses TRBV11-2 with TRBJ2-5; D remains unclear. The J call is uncertain, as TRBJ2-7 better fits the DNA end. The CDR3 has 16 residues. Germline CDR1 is SGHAT and CDR2 is FQNNGV. In DNA, the CDR3 is TGTGCCAGCAGCTTAGTCCCCTTGCGCCTCTCCTACGAGCAGTACTTC. Translating gives CASSLVPLRLSYEQYF.

This clonotype was observed many times. This chain links TRBV9 with TRBJ2-5, with TRBD1 as a possible D gene (6 bases). The germline V gene has CDR1 SGDLS and CDR2 YYNGEE. The CDR3 has 14 amino acids. The ends were cut back, 0 bases at V and 4 bases at J, with 10 bases in the middle. In nucleotides, the CDR3 is TGTGCCAGCAGCGTAGGCAGGGGTGGAGAGACCCAGTACTTC. It encodes CASSVGRGGETQYF.

The chain couples TRBV7-2 to TRBJ1-2; possible D gene TRBD1, 5 bases. The germline gives CDR1 SGHTA, CDR2 FQGNSA. V lost 8 bases and J lost 5, with 18 bases in between. This CDR3 is built from 14 residues. The chain's CDR3 is CASGGTPTPYGYTF. The CDR3 DNA reads TGTGCCAGCGGGGGAACCCCAACGCCTTATGGCTACACCTTC.

The V gene is TRBV5-1, the J gene TRBJ2-3, with 12 bases matching TRBD2. Losses at the gene ends were 4 bases for V and 5 bases for J; bases not matched to a gene: 11. This CDR3 contains 17 residues. The germline gives CDR1 SGHRS, CDR2 YFSETQ. CDR3: CASSLGLAGPAGDTQYF. The CDR3, as DNA: TGCGCCAGCAGCCTGGGACTAGCGGGCCCAGCTGGAGATACGCAGTATTTT.

The V gene is TRBV7-9, the J gene TRBJ1-2; weak D call: TRBD1 (5 bases). Germline CDR1 reads SEHNR; CDR2 reads FQNEAQ (reference sequence). The germline V and J ends were trimmed by 5 bases and 0 bases, with 13 bases remaining between them. The CDR3 runs to 15 residues. Here the CDR3 DNA reads TGTGCCAGCAGCACGGGGACGGTTACTAACTATGGCTACACCTTC. Its protein is CASSTGTVTNYGYTF.